Below are 10 T cell receptor beta chains sequenced from a single sample in a study of beta chain features in type 1 diabetes (dated by TCRdb to the late 2010s). What the study reported, not specific to this receptor: A moderate but significant shortening of TCRB CDR3 length was observed in type 1 diabetes patients in all four CD4+ subsets.

Libraries were constructed by the immunoSEQ multiplex PCR assay. The High Capacity cDNA Reverse Transcription Kit was used to reverse transcribe all of the isolated RNA, meaning that expressed TCRB transcripts were what got sequenced. What TCRdb holds here is the immuneACCESS table cut down to in-frame rearrangements. Part of the clones is not present; checked against another copy, under half of the missing clones reflect an unresolved V gene, and the others are unexplained. For this sample there are about 300,000 clones; around an eighth appear just once. The ten biggest clones cover about 0.016% of the sample. These TCRs' antigens remain unknown. The sample taken for sequencing was naive CD4+ T cells from blood. In the paper's terms, the cell subset or site label means: true naive CD4+ T cells. These receptors all come from a woman under 30 with type 1 diabetes.

This clone came up a few times. The V and J genes are TRBV23-1 and TRBJ2-7; D perhaps matches TRBD2 (5 bases). TRBV23-1 is known as an ORF, though its function is uncertain. This CDR3 spans 13 amino acids. The ends were cut back, 0 bases at V and 5 bases at J, with 8 bases in the middle. The CDR3 coding sequence is TGCGCCAGCAGTCAATCAGGAGGCGACGAGCAGTACGTC. Protein sequence: CASSQSGGDEQYV.

This clone was seen a handful of times. V and J are TRBV29-1 and TRBJ2-4; D is ambiguous. V was cut by 4 bases and J by 0 bases, with 13 bases left in between. The CDR3 totals 15 residues. Germline V CDR1 and CDR2: SQVTM, ANQGSEA. CDR3 sequence (DNA): TGCAGCGTTGGGAGTACATCCTTAGCCAAAAACATTCAGTACTTC. Amino acid sequence: CSVGSTSLAKNIQYF.

The V call is TRBV5-1, the J call TRBJ2-4; D gene ambiguous. Trimming removed 3 bases at V and 0 bases at J, with 13 bases between. The CDR3 loop spans 16 amino acids. In germline, CDR1 is SGHRS, CDR2 YFSETQ. CDR3 loop: CASSSTLSVAKNIQYF. The CDR3 DNA sequence: TGCGCCAGCAGCTCGACATTATCGGTAGCCAAAAACATTCAGTACTTC.

This chain joins TRBV5-1 and TRBJ2-2; the D gene is possibly TRBD1 (6 bases). Germline loops: CDR1 SGHRS, CDR2 YFSETQ. CDR3 length equals 14 residues. The ends were cut back, 7 bases at V and 4 bases at J, with 14 bases in the middle. CDR3 region: CASRITGSTGELFF. Here the CDR3 DNA reads TGCGCCAGCCGAATCACAGGGTCCACCGGGGAGCTGTTTTTT. Complete variable domain (other parts from reference TRBV5-1 and TRBJ2-2): KAGVTQTPRYLIKTRGQQVTLSCSPISGHRSVSWYQQTPGQGLQFLFEYFSETQRNKGNFPGRFSGRQFSNSRSEMNVSTLELGDSALYLCASRITGSTGELFFGEGSRLTVL.

This clone was found once. The chain has TRBV5-1 and TRBJ2-7, with D perhaps TRBD2 (5 bases). The CDR3 runs to 14 residues. The germline V gene has CDR1 SGHRS and CDR2 YFSETQ. V lost 4 bases and J lost 0, with 11 bases in between. In DNA, the CDR3 is TGCGCCAGCAGCCTAGAGCGGCCCTCCTACGAGCAGTACTTC. This encodes CASSLERPSYEQYF.

V gene TRBV6-5 combines with J gene TRBJ2-1; TRBD1 matches 11 bases. Trimming at V came to 5 bases and at J to 6 bases, leaving 6 bases not matched to a gene. The CDR3 sequence is 15 residues long. CDR1 MNHEY and CDR2 SVGAGI come from the germline V gene. The CDR3 sequence is CASSPGTGGSNEQFF. For the CDR3, the DNA is TGTGCCAGCAGTCCCGGGACAGGGGGTTCCAATGAGCAGTTCTTC.

The V gene is TRBV19, the J gene TRBJ1-5; D is unresolved. The V gene's germline CDR1 is LNHDA and CDR2 SQIVND (reference sequence). This CDR3 region has 13 residues. Deletions cut 1 base from V and 5 bases from J, with 6 bases between. CDR3 amino acids: CASSIGRHQPQHF. The CDR3 nucleotides read TGTGCCAGTAGTATAGGCAGGCATCAGCCCCAGCATTTT.

V gene TRBV5-4 combines with J gene TRBJ2-5; TRBD2 is a possible D gene (6 bases). Germline CDR1 is SGHNT and CDR2 is YYREEE (reference sequence). This CDR3 region has 16 residues. The V end lost 1 base, the J end lost 5 bases, and 18 bases lay between the germline ends. The CDR3 is CASSLKTGLQRETQYF. As DNA, the CDR3 is TGTGCCAGCAGCTTGAAAACGGGACTTCAAAGGGAGACCCAGTACTTC.

This clone was counted only a few times. The chain links TRBV30 to TRBJ1-5; TRBD1 matches 8 bases. The J segment lost 2 bases and the V segment lost 3 bases, leaving 9 bases of the junction unmatched. The CDR3 spans 16 residues. Germline V gene data show CDR1 as GTSNPN and CDR2 as SVGIG (reference sequence). DNA of the CDR3: TGTGCCTGGAGAAGGACAGGGTTTGGGGGCAATCAGCCCCAGCATTTT. Translated, it gives CAWRRTGFGGNQPQHF.

CDR3 amino acids: CASSPIREETQYF. The CDR3, as DNA: TGTGCCAGCAGCCCGATCAGGGAAGAGACCCAGTACTTC. This chain links TRBV7-2 with TRBJ2-5; weak D call: TRBD1 (5 bases). Trimming pared 5 bases from V and 3 bases from J, leaving 10 bases between. Germline assignment: CDR1 SGHTA and CDR2 FQGNSA. This CDR3 has 13 amino acids.